What follows describes a single TCR beta chain. Produced via immunoSEQ multiplex PCR; TCRdb's table is partial and in-frame only. This table holds a few hundred thousand clones, 70% to 90% found once. This specimen comes from a study of blood T cell repertoires in COVID-19. V lost 0 bases and J lost 0, with 11 bases in between. CDR3 size: 16 residues. The germline V gene has CDR1 SGDLS and CDR2 YYNGEE. Patients in Seattle were enrolled during active infection, then followed longitudinally. This clonotype originated in a woman aged 60 to 75 with COVID-19, enrolled during active disease. The sample comprised peripheral blood. The chain employs TRBV9 and TRBJ2-3; maybe TRBD2 (6 bases). CDR3 in DNA: TGTGCCAGCAGCGTAGATGGGACTCCCAGCACAGATACGCAGTATTTT. It encodes CASSVDGTPSTDTQYF.